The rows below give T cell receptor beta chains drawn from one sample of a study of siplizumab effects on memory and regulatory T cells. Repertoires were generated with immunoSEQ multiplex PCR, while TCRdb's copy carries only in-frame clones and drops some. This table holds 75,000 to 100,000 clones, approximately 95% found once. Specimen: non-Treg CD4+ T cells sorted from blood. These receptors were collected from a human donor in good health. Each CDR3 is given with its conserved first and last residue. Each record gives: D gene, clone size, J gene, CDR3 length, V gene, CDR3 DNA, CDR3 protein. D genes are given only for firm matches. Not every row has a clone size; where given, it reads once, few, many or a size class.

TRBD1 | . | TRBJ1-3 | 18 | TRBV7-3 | TGTGCCAGCAGCGAAGCACCCCAGACAGGGGGACCTGGAAACACCATATATTTT | CASSEAPQTGGPGNTIYF
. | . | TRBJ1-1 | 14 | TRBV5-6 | TGTGCCAGCAGCTTTCCCCGTAGGGACACTGAAGCTTTCTTT | CASSFPRRDTEAFF
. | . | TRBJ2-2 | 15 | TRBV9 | TGTGCCAGCAGCGCTGGGGGCTCTAACACCGGGGAGCTGTTTTTT | CASSAGGSNTGELFF
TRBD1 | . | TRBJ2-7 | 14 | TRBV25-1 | TGTGCCAGCAAAAGGGAGGGACAGGGTTACGAGCAGTACTTC | CASKREGQGYEQYF
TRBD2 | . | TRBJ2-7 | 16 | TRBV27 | TGTGCCAGCAGTTGGCTTTTAGCGGGAGGGCCCTACGAGCAGTACTTC | CASSWLLAGGPYEQYF
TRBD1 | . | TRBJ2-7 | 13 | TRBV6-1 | TGTGCCAGCAGCAAGACAGGGGTCGGCGAGCAGTACTTC | CASSKTGVGEQYF
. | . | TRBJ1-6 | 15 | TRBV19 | TGTGCCAGTAGTAACGAGGCGCATCGGAATTCACCCCTCCACTTT | CASSNEAHRNSPLHF
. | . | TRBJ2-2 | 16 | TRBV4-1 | TGCGCCAGCAGAGATCCCGGGACACTCAATGCCGGGGAGCTGTTTTTT | CASRDPGTLNAGELFF
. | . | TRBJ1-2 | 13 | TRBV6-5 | TGTGCCAGCAGTTACTCTCAGGGGAATGGCTACACCTTC | CASSYSQGNGYTF
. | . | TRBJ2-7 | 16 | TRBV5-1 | TGCGCCAGCAGCTTGGAGCCGACCGAAGGGTACTACGAGCAGTACTTC | CASSLEPTEGYYEQYF
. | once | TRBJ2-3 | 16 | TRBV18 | TGTGCTAGCTCACCGTTAACCCGGTCCCTCACAGATACGCAGTATTTT | CASSPLTRSLTDTQYF
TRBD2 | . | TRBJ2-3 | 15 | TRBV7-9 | TGTGCCAGCAGGTCCTTGCGGGGGAGGGTAGATACGCAGTATTTT | CASRSLRGRVDTQYF
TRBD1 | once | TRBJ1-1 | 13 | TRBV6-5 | TGTGCCAGCAGCTCAGACAGGGTAACTGAAGCTTTCTTT | CASSSDRVTEAFF
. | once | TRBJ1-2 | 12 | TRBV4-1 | TGCGCCAGCAGGGGACCAAACTATGGCTACACCTTC | CASRGPNYGYTF
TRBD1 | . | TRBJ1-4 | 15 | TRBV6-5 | TGTGCCAGCAGCCCGACTGGACAGGGCTATGAAAAACTGTTTTTT | CASSPTGQGYEKLFF
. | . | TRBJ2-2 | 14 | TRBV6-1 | TGTGCCAGCAACCCGACTATAGCGGCCGGGGAGCTGTTTTTT | CASNPTIAAGELFF
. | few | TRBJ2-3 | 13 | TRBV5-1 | TGCGCCAGCAGCTTGGACGGGTCAGATACGCAGTATTTT | CASSLDGSDTQYF
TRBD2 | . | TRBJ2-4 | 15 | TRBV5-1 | TGCGCCAGCAGCCCGACTAGCGGAATAGAAAACATTCAGTACTTC | CASSPTSGIENIQYF
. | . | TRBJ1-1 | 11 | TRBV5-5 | TGTGCCAGCAGCTTGAGAGATGAAGCTTTCTTT | CASSLRDEAFF
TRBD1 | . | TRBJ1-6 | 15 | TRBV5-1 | TGCGCCAGCAGCTTGGAGGACAGGGGTTATTCACCCCTCCACTTT | CASSLEDRGYSPLHF
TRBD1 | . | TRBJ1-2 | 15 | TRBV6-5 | TGTGCCAGCAGTTCCACGGACAGGGGGCTATATGGCTACACCTTC | CASSSTDRGLYGYTF
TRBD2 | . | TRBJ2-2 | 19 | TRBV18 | TGTGCCAGCTCACCCTTGGGACTAGCGGGAGGTCTGGACACCGGGGAGCTGTTTTTT | CASSPLGLAGGLDTGELFF
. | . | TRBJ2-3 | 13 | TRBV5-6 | TGTGCCAGCAGCTTGTGGGGGACAGATACGCAGTATTTT | CASSLWGTDTQYF